This T cell receptor (beta chain) was recovered during a study of blood T cell repertoires in COVID-19. Across the study: From the United States, Italy and Spain came samples of acute and convalescent COVID-19.

CDR3 length: 15 amino acids. Germline V gene lookup returns CDR1 MNHEY and CDR2 SMNVEV (reference sequence). Trimming took 5 bases from V and 3 from J, leaving 16 bases between them. The repertoire was sequenced with immunoSEQ multiplex PCR; TCRdb's copy has only in-frame clones and lacks some. The data contain hundreds of thousands of clones, roughly 85% of them singletons. Sequencing was performed on peripheral blood. The rearrangement joins TRBV27 to TRBJ1-1, with D possibly being TRBD1 (5 bases). The receptor's source is a woman between 70 and 85 years old with active or convalescent COVID-19. The CDR3 is CASSDPPGVDTEAFF. In DNA form, the CDR3 reads TGTGCCAGCAGTGACCCACCGGGGGTAGACACTGAAGCTTTCTTT.